A single count supports the clone carrying this TCR beta chain. Its antigen remains unknown. The table came from immunoSEQ multiplex PCR; TCRdb's copy has only in-frame clones and leaves some out. The table includes over 3,500 clones, more than 65% detected once. The V gene lost 5 bases and the J gene lost 2 bases, with 12 bases spanning the gap. This CDR3 is built from 15 residues. Germline CDR1 reads SEHNR; CDR2 reads FQNEAQ (reference sequence). Described time point: newly diagnosed, previously untreated cHL patient sample. Thawed PBMCs supplied CD8+ T cells via magnetic negative selection. This specimen comes from a study of PD-1 blockade in classical Hodgkin lymphoma. Study-wide points: With respect to the repertoire differences, their causes, possibly disease activity or prior therapy, remain undefined. Reports described newly diagnosed patients as having lower baseline TCR diversity than healthy donors.

The sample comprised CD8+ T cells from blood. The TCR sequence derives from a human donor with classical Hodgkin lymphoma. This rearrangement joins TRBV7-9 to TRBJ1-4; D is ambiguous. The CDR3 here is CASSQQRVTNEKLFF. CDR3 bases: TGTGCCAGCAGCCAACAAAGGGTTACTAATGAAAAACTGTTTTTT.